This paragraph covers one TCR beta chain sequence. A much larger clone lies one base from this, so it may be a read error. With MiXCR, TCRdb called clones anew from the PCR reads. This sample has 30,000 to 50,000 clones; about 20% occur once, and the top ten carry roughly an eighth. All patients reached thyroid surgery having received no treatment beforehand. This specimen belongs to a study of metastatic and nonmetastatic thyroid tumors. The TCR originated in a female donor with papillary thyroid cancer or a benign thyroid nodule (not recorded which). Some clones in this sample may be carry-over from other donors' samples. Sequencing was performed on tumor tissue.

CDR3 sequence reads: CSSSQGQMNTEAFF. As DNA, the CDR3 is TGTTCCAGCAGCCAAGGGCAGATGAACACTGAAGCTTTCTTT. V and J are TRBV3-1 and TRBJ1-1; D gene uncertain. The CDR3 has 14 amino acids. Germline V gene data show CDR1 as LGHDT and CDR2 as YNNKEL (reference sequence).